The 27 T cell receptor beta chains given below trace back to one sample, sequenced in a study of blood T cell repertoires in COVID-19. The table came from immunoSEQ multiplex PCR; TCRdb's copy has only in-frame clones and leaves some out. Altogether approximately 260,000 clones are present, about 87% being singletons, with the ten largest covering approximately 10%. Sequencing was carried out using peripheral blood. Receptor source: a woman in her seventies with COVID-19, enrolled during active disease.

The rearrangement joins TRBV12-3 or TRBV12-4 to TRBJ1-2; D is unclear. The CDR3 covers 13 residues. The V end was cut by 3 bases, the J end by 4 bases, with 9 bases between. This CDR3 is CASSLGRSYGYTF. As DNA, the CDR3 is TGTGCCAGCAGTTTGGGCAGATCCTATGGCTACACCTTC.

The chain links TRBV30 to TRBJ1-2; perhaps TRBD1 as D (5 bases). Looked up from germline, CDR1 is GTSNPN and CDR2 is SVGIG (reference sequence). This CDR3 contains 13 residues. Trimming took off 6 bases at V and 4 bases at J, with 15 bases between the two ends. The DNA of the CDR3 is TGTGCCTGTACCTCGGGCAGGGCCTATGGCTACACCTTC. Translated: CACTSGRAYGYTF.

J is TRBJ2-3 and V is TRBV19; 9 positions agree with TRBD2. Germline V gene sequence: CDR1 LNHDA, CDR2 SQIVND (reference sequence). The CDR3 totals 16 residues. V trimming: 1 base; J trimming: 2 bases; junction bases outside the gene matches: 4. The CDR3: CASSIAASGITDTQYF. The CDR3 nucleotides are TGTGCCAGTAGTATAGCCGCTAGCGGGATCACAGATACGCAGTATTTT.

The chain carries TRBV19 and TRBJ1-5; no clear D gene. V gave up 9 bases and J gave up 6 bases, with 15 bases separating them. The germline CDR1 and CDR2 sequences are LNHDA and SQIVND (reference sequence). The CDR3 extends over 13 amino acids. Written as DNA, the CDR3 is TGTGCCAGCTGTATCCGGGGTGGTCAGCCCCAGCATTTT. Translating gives CASCIRGGQPQHF.

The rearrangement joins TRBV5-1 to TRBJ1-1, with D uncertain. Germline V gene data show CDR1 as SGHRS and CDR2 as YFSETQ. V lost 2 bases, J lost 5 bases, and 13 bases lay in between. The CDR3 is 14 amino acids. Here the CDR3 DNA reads TGCGCCAGCAGCTTCACGGTCAGAGGGACTGAAGCTTTCTTT. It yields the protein CASSFTVRGTEAFF.

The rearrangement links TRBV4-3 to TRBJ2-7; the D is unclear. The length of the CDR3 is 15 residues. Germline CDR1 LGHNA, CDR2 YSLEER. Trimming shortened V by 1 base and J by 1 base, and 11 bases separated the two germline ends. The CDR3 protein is CASSQGDAESYEQYF. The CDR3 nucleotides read TGCGCCAGCAGCCAAGGAGATGCCGAATCCTACGAGCAGTACTTC.

CDR3: CATSDRDSRVYEQYF. The CDR3 DNA reads as TGTGCCACCAGTGACCGCGACAGCAGGGTCTACGAGCAGTACTTC. The rearrangement joins TRBV24-1 to TRBJ2-7; possible D gene TRBD1, 5 bases. This CDR3 has 15 amino acids. Germline CDR1 reads KGHDR; CDR2 reads SFDVKD. Trimming took off 4 bases at V and 3 bases at J, with 15 bases between the two ends.

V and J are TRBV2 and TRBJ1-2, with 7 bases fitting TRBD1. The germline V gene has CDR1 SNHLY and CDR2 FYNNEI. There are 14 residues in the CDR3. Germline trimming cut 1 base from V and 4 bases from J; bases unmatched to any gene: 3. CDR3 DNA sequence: TGTGCCAGCAGTGAAGGGGGGACAGTCTATGGCTACACCTTC. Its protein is CASSEGGTVYGYTF.

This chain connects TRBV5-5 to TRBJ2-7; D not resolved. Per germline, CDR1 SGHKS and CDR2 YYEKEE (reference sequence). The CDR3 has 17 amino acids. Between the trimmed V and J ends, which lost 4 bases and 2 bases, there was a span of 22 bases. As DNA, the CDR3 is TGTGCCAGCAGCCCGAACCCGCGGAACTGGTACACCTACGAGCAGTACTTC. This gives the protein CASSPNPRNWYTYEQYF.

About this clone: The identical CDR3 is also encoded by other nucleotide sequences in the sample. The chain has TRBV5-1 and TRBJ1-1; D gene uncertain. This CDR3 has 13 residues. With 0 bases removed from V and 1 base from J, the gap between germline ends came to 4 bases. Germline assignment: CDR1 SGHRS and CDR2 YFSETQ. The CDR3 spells CASSLVRNTEAFF. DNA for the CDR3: TGCGCCAGCAGCTTGGTGAGGAACACTGAAGCTTTCTTT.

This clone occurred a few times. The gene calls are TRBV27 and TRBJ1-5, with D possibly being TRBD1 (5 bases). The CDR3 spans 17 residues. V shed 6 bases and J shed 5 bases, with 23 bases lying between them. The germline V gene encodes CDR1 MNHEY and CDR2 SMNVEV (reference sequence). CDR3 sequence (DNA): TGTGCCAGCAGCCCCAACTGGACACCTATCCGGGATCAGCCCCAGCATTTT. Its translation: CASSPNWTPIRDQPQHF.

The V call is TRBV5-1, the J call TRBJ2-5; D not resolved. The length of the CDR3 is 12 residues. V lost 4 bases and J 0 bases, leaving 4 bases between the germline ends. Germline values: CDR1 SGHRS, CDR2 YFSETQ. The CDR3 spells CASSQYQETQYF. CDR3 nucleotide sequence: TGCGCCAGCAGCCAGTACCAAGAGACCCAGTACTTC. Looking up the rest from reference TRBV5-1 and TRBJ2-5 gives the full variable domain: KAGVTQTPRYLIKTRGQQVTLSCSPISGHRSVSWYQQTPGQGLQFLFEYFSETQRNKGNFPGRFSGRQFSNSRSEMNVSTLELGDSALYLCASSQYQETQYFGPGTRLLVL.

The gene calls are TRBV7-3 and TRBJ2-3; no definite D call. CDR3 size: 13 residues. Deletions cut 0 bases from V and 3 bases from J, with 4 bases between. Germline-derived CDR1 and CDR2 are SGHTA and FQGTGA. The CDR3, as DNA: TGTGCCAGCAGCTTAACTATAACAGATACGCAGTATTTT. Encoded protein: CASSLTITDTQYF.

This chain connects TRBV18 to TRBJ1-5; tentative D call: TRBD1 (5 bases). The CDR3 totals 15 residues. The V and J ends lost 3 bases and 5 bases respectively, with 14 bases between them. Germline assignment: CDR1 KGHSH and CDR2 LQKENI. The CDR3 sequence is CASSPTGPGDQPQHF. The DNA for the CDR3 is TGTGCCAGCTCACCGACGGGCCCGGGGGATCAGCCCCAGCATTTT.

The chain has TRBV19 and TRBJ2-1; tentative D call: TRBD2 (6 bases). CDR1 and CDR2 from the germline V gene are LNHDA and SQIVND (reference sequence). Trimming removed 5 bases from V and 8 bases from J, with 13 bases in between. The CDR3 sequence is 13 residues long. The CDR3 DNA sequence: TGTGCCAGTAGTCCACTAGCTATTGATGAGCAGTTCTTC. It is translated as CASSPLAIDEQFF.

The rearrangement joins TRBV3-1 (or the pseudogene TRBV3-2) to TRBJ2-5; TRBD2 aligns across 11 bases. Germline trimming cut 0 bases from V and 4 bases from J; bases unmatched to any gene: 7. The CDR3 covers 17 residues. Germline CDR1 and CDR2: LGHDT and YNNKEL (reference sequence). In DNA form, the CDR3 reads TGTGCCAGCAGCCAAGATCAACTAGCGGGAGTCTCAGAGACCCAGTACTTC. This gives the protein CASSQDQLAGVSETQYF.

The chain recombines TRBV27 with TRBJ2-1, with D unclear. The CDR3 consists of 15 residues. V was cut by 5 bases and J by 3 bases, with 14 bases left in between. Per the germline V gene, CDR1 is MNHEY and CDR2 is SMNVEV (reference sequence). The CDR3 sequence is CASSPPHSYYNEQFF. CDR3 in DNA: TGTGCCAGCAGTCCACCTCATAGTTACTACAATGAGCAGTTCTTC.

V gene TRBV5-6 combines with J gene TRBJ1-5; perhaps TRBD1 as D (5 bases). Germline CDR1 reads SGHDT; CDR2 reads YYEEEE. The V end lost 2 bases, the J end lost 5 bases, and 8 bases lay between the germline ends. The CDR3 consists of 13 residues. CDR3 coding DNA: TGTGCCAGCAGCTTTGGAGGGGATCAGCCCCAGCATTTT. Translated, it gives CASSFGGDQPQHF.

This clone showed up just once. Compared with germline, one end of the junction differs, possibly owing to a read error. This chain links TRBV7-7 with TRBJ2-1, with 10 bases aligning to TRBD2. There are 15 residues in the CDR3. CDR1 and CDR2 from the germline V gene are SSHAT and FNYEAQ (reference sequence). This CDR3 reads CASSSTSGTYNEQFF. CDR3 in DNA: TGTGCTAGCAGCTCCACTAGCGGGACTTACAATGAGCAGTTCTTC.

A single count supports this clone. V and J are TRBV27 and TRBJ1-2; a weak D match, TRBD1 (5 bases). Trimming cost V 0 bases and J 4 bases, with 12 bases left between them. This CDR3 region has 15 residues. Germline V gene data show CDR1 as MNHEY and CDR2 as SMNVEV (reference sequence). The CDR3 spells CASSLSPAGSYGYTF. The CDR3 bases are TGTGCCAGCAGTTTATCCCCGGCAGGGTCCTATGGCTACACCTTC.

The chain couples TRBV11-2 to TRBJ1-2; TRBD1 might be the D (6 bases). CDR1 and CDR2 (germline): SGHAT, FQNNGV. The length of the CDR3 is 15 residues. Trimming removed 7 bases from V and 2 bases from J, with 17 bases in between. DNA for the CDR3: TGTGCCAGCACCCAATTCGTCGGGACAAACTATGGCTACACCTTC. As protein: CASTQFVGTNYGYTF.

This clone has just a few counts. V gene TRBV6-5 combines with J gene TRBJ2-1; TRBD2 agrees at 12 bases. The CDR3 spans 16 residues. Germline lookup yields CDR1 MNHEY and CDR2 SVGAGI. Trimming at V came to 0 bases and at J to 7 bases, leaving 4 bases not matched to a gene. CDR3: CASSYSRLAGVNEQFF. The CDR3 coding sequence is TGTGCCAGCAGTTACTCTCGACTAGCGGGAGTGAATGAGCAGTTCTTC.

The CDR3 spells CASQRGQGSTDTQYF. DNA for the CDR3: TGTGCCAGTCAAAGGGGACAGGGGAGCACAGATACGCAGTATTTT. J is TRBJ2-3 and V is TRBV19; TRBD1 agrees at 10 bases. CDR1 and CDR2 from the germline V gene are LNHDA and SQIVND (reference sequence). J was trimmed by 0 bases and V by 8 bases; bases with no gene match: 5. The CDR3 covers 15 residues.

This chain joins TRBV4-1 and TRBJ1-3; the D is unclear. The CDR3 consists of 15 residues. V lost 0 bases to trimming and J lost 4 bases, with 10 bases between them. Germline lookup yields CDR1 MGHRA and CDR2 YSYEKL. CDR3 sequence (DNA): TGCGCCAGCAGCCAAGATCTGGCCGGGGGAAACACCATATATTTT. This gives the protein CASSQDLAGGNTIYF.

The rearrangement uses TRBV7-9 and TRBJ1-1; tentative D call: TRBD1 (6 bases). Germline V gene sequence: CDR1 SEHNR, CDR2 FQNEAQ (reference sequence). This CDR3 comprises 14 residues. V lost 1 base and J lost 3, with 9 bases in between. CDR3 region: CASSLVGAYTEAFF. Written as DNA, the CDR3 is TGTGCCAGCAGCTTAGTGGGGGCCTACACTGAAGCTTTCTTT.

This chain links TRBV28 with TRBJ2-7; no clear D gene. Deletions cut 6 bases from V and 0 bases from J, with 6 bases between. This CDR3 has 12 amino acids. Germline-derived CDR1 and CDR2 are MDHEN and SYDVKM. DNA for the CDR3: TGTGCCAGCAGAACTTACTCCTACGAGCAGTACTTC. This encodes CASRTYSYEQYF.

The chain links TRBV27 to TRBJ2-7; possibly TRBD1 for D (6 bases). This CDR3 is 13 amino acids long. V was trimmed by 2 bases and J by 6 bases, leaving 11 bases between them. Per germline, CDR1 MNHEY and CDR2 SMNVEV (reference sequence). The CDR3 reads CASSLVAGVEQYF. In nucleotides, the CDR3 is TGTGCCAGCAGTTTAGTGGCAGGGGTCGAGCAGTACTTC.